Below, 17 T cell receptor beta chains from the same sample are listed, as sequenced in a study of cytomegalovirus exposure and HLA in healthy donors. Vbeta (60) and Jbeta (13) primers were used in the PCR. Measured with immunoSEQ multiplex PCR; TCRdb has only the in-frame clones, and not every one. This sample has about 130,000 clones, with 80% found just once. Sequenced: PBMCs. The origin of the receptors is a man aged 40-55 years in good health and CMV-seronegative.

A single count supports this clone. V is TRBV7-9 and J is TRBJ1-4; 7 bases map to TRBD1. Unmatched junction bases numbered 8, after V lost 7 bases and J lost 3 bases. The V gene's germline CDR1 is SEHNR and CDR2 FQNEAQ (reference sequence). This CDR3 comprises 15 residues. This chain's CDR3 is CASNTPGQSNEKLFF. The CDR3 DNA reads TGTGCCAGCAACACCCCGGGACAGTCTAATGAAAAACTGTTTTTT.

The V call is TRBV28, the J call TRBJ1-5; no clear D. With 9 bases removed from V and 0 bases from J, the gap between germline ends came to 12 bases. The germline V gene has CDR1 MDHEN and CDR2 SYDVKM. The CDR3 is 14 residues long. The chain's CDR3 is CASSRLLSNQPQHF. For the CDR3, the DNA is TGTGCCAGTAGTCGACTCCTTAGCAATCAGCCCCAGCATTTT.

This sequence joins TRBV7-2 and TRBJ1-1; D is unclear. This CDR3 is 14 amino acids long. Germline V gene lookup returns CDR1 SGHTA and CDR2 FQGNSA. V was clipped by 5 bases and J by 5 bases, with 15 bases between them. CDR3 region: CASSRDPGITEAFF. The CDR3 DNA reads as TGTGCCAGCAGCCGCGACCCGGGTATAACTGAAGCTTTCTTT.

The genes are TRBV19 and TRBJ2-2; no clear D. CDR3 length: 14 residues. V was shortened by 7 bases and J by 6 bases, with 15 bases between the two germline ends. Per germline, CDR1 LNHDA and CDR2 SQIVND (reference sequence). CDR3 protein: CASKSGTRAGELFF. The CDR3 nucleotides are TGTGCCAGTAAGTCCGGTACTCGGGCCGGGGAGCTGTTTTTT.

This clone appeared once. The chain joins TRBV10-3 to TRBJ2-1; 12 nucleotides line up with TRBD1. CDR1 is ENHRY, CDR2 SYGVKD, per germline. The CDR3 spans 16 residues. The junction had 4 bases not matched to a gene; V was cut back by 4 bases and J by 3 bases. CDR3 sequence reads: CAISGGQGANYNEQFF. The DNA for the CDR3 is TGTGCCATCAGTGGGGGACAGGGGGCTAACTACAATGAGCAGTTCTTC.

V usage is TRBV5-1 and J usage is TRBJ2-2; 7 bases agree with TRBD1. The ends lost 4 bases at V and 6 bases at J; junction bases unmatched: 12. The germline CDR1 and CDR2 sequences are SGHRS and YFSETQ. The length of the CDR3 is 16 residues. CDR3 sequence: CASSTGQTLSAGELFF. The CDR3 bases are TGCGCCAGCAGCACGGGACAGACACTAAGTGCCGGGGAGCTGTTTTTT.

The V gene is TRBV5-4, the J gene TRBJ1-3, with TRBD1 identical over 7 bases. The CDR3 length is 16 residues. V shed 3 bases and J 4 bases; nucleotides not matched to a gene: 10. The germline V gene has CDR1 SGHNT and CDR2 YYREEE (reference sequence). CDR3 sequence: CASSSPQGTAGNTIYF. The CDR3 DNA reads TGTGCCAGCAGCTCCCCACAGGGGACGGCGGGAAACACCATATATTTT.

The J gene is TRBJ2-1, the V gene TRBV18; the match to TRBD1 covers 7 bases. The CDR3 is 15 amino acids. V lost 5 bases and J lost 1; bases outside the gene matches: 5. Germline assignment: CDR1 KGHSH and CDR2 LQKENI. The CDR3 region is CASSSDRESYNEQFF. The CDR3 DNA sequence: TGTGCCAGCTCATCCGACAGGGAGTCCTACAATGAGCAGTTCTTC.

The CDR3 DNA reads as TGTGCCAGCAGTTTATCGATGGGCAGGGGTATAGGCTATGGCTACACCTTC. It specifies CASSLSMGRGIGYGYTF. V usage is TRBV27 and J usage is TRBJ1-2; the D gene is possibly TRBD1 (6 bases). Germline V lookup: CDR1 MNHEY, CDR2 SMNVEV (reference sequence). The V and J ends lost 0 bases and 4 bases respectively, with 18 bases between them. This CDR3 has 17 residues.

V is TRBV27 and J is TRBJ2-6; 7 bases are a match to TRBD1. The CDR3 consists of 19 residues. Trimming cost V 3 bases and J 0 bases; bases outside gene matches: 11. Per germline, CDR1 MNHEY and CDR2 SMNVEV (reference sequence). The CDR3 loop is CASSFPGQAATSGANVLTF. The CDR3 DNA follows: TGTGCCAGCAGTTTTCCAGGACAGGCTGCAACCTCTGGGGCCAACGTCCTGACTTTC.

This clone appeared a single time. The chain employs TRBV6-5 and TRBJ2-4; the match to TRBD1 covers 7 bases. V shed 2 bases and J 5 bases; nucleotides not matched to a gene: 3. Germline values: CDR1 MNHEY, CDR2 SVGAGI. The CDR3 has 14 residues. The CDR3 nucleotides are TGTGCCAGCAGTTACGACAGGGAACAAAACATTCAGTACTTC. Amino acids: CASSYDREQNIQYF.

The genes are TRBV4-2 and TRBJ2-2, with TRBD2 identical over 7 bases. Germline CDR1 and CDR2: LGHNA and YNFKEQ. The CDR3 is made up of 16 amino acids. Trimming removed 0 bases from V and 4 bases from J; junction bases left unmatched: 5. The CDR3 DNA sequence: TGTGCCAGCAGCCAAGAGGGAGGGGTCCTCACCGGGGAGCTGTTTTTT. This codes for CASSQEGGVLTGELFF.

The V call is TRBV4-1, the J call TRBJ2-3; tentatively, D is TRBD2 (5 bases). Germline assignment: CDR1 MGHRA and CDR2 YSYEKL. The CDR3 covers 15 residues. V was cut by 1 base and J by 2 bases, with 10 bases left in between. The CDR3 DNA follows: TGCGCCAGCAGCCAAGCTGACTATGCCACAGATACGCAGTATTTT. Amino acid sequence: CASSQADYATDTQYF.

The chain combines TRBV19 with TRBJ1-6, with D uncertain. Germline V gene lookup returns CDR1 LNHDA and CDR2 SQIVND (reference sequence). The CDR3 loop spans 15 amino acids. Between the trimmed V and J ends, which lost 1 base and 7 bases, there was a span of 11 bases. The CDR3 region has the DNA TGTGCCAGTAGTATAGGTAGCAGCCCGAATTCACCCCTCCACTTT. It translates to CASSIGSSPNSPLHF.

The sample holds a few counts of this clone. This chain uses TRBV28 with TRBJ2-7, with 11 bases identical to TRBD2. V lost 4 bases to trimming and J lost 0 bases; unmatched junction nucleotides: 8. The CDR3 has 17 residues. Germline CDR1 and CDR2: MDHEN and SYDVKM. CDR3 coding DNA: TGTGCCAGCAGTTCATCCTTAACTAGCGGGAGCTCCTACGAGCAGTACTTC. Translating it yields CASSSSLTSGSSYEQYF.

This clone was detected a few times. The genes are TRBV7-9 and TRBJ2-7; tentatively, D is TRBD1 (6 bases). The CDR3 is 14 residues long. Per the germline V gene, CDR1 is SEHNR and CDR2 is FQNEAQ (reference sequence). With 1 base removed from V and 3 bases from J, the gap between germline ends came to 10 bases. The CDR3 coding sequence is TGTGCCAGCAGCTTAGTAGGACAGCGCTACGAGCAGTACTTC. It is translated as CASSLVGQRYEQYF.

This clone was found a few times. CDR3 DNA sequence: TGTGCCAGCTCACCAACCGCGGCTAAAAGTAATTCACCCCTCCACTTT. Protein sequence: CASSPTAAKSNSPLHF. The V gene is TRBV18, the J gene TRBJ1-6; D ambiguous. The CDR3 is 16 amino acids. V shed 2 bases and J shed 6 bases, with 14 bases lying between them. CDR1 is KGHSH, CDR2 LQKENI, per germline.